Listed below are T cell receptor beta chains from one sample, sequenced in a study of OX40 agonist ivuxolimab in advanced cancers. Produced via immunoSEQ multiplex PCR; TCRdb's table is partial and in-frame only. Altogether about 130,000 clones are present, just under 95% being singletons, with the ten largest covering about 0.81%. This material consisted of CD4+ or CD8+ T cells sorted from blood, taken in a trial of the OX40 agonist ivuxolimab. The receptors originated from an adult with an advanced solid tumor such as melanoma, head and neck, liver or kidney cancer. The CDR3 runs from the conserved cysteine through the conserved F or W. The order of the fields is J gene, V gene, D gene, clone size, CDR3 protein, CDR3 DNA. D genes are given only for firm matches. Clone sizes are given selectively: once, few, many, or a class where the clone is expanded.

j_call: TRBJ1-5
v_call: TRBV6-5
d_call: -
clone_size: -
cdr3_aa: CASSRQYSNQPQHF
cdr3_nt: TGTGCCAGCAGCAGACAATATAGCAATCAGCCCCAGCATTTT

j_call: TRBJ2-3
v_call: TRBV6-5
d_call: -
clone_size: once
cdr3_aa: CASSYSGGQDTQYF
cdr3_nt: TGTGCCAGCAGTTACTCGGGAGGACAAGATACGCAGTATTTT

j_call: TRBJ1-3
v_call: TRBV5-4
d_call: -
clone_size: -
cdr3_aa: CASSLPGASGNTIYF
cdr3_nt: TGTGCCAGCAGCTTGCCAGGGGCCTCTGGAAACACCATATATTTT

j_call: TRBJ1-3
v_call: TRBV11-2
d_call: -
clone_size: -
cdr3_aa: CATGTVSGNTIYF
cdr3_nt: TGTGCCACCGGGACCGTTTCTGGAAACACCATATATTTT

j_call: TRBJ1-3
v_call: TRBV7-9
d_call: -
clone_size: -
cdr3_aa: CASSSSSGNTIYF
cdr3_nt: TGTGCCAGCAGTTCTAGCTCTGGAAACACCATATATTTT

j_call: TRBJ2-1
v_call: TRBV7-3
d_call: TRBD2
clone_size: -
cdr3_aa: CASSLARTSGSVEQFF
cdr3_nt: TGTGCCAGCAGCTTAGCAAGGACTAGCGGGTCGGTTGAGCAGTTCTTC

j_call: TRBJ2-2
v_call: TRBV19
d_call: -
clone_size: once
cdr3_aa: CASTRGGEVVGELFF
cdr3_nt: TGTGCCAGTACCCGAGGGGGGGAGGTGGTCGGGGAGCTGTTTTTT

j_call: TRBJ1-2
v_call: TRBV6-1
d_call: -
clone_size: -
cdr3_aa: CASSEAGLNYGYTF
cdr3_nt: TGTGCCAGCAGTGAAGCGGGGCTGAACTATGGCTACACCTTC

j_call: TRBJ1-1
v_call: TRBV13
d_call: -
clone_size: -
cdr3_aa: CASSLTGGNTEAFF
cdr3_nt: TGTGCCAGCAGCTTAACGGGGGGGAACACTGAAGCTTTCTTT

j_call: TRBJ2-7
v_call: TRBV18
d_call: -
clone_size: -
cdr3_aa: CASSPAGRSYEQYF
cdr3_nt: TGTGCCAGCTCACCGGCAGGGAGATCCTACGAGCAGTACTTC

j_call: TRBJ2-1
v_call: TRBV7-3
d_call: -
clone_size: -
cdr3_aa: CASSPTGGSADEQFF
cdr3_nt: TGTGCCAGCAGCCCGACAGGAGGTAGCGCAGATGAGCAGTTCTTC

j_call: TRBJ1-1
v_call: TRBV12-5
d_call: -
clone_size: -
cdr3_aa: CASGLVRHQMNTEAFF
cdr3_nt: TGTGCTAGTGGTTTGGTACGGCACCAAATGAACACTGAAGCTTTCTTT

j_call: TRBJ1-2
v_call: TRBV6-1
d_call: TRBD1
clone_size: -
cdr3_aa: CASSNNRGPGYTF
cdr3_nt: TGTGCCAGCAGTAATAACAGGGGGCCTGGCTACACCTTC

j_call: TRBJ2-1
v_call: TRBV19
d_call: -
clone_size: once
cdr3_aa: CASSPRAANDEQFF
cdr3_nt: TGTGCCAGTAGTCCTCGGGCGGCTAATGATGAGCAGTTCTTC

j_call: TRBJ1-4
v_call: TRBV18
d_call: -
clone_size: -
cdr3_aa: CASSPEITTNEKLFF
cdr3_nt: TGTGCCAGCTCACCAGAGATTACAACTAATGAAAAACTGTTTTTT

j_call: TRBJ2-3
v_call: TRBV7-9
d_call: TRBD2
clone_size: -
cdr3_aa: CASSFSGSPDTQYF
cdr3_nt: TGTGCCAGCAGCTTTAGCGGGAGTCCGGATACGCAGTATTTT

j_call: TRBJ2-2
v_call: TRBV9
d_call: -
clone_size: -
cdr3_aa: CASSGKGAGELFF
cdr3_nt: TGTGCCAGCAGCGGAAAGGGAGCCGGGGAGCTGTTTTTT

j_call: TRBJ1-1
v_call: TRBV7-3
d_call: -
clone_size: -
cdr3_aa: CASSLTRQNTEAFF
cdr3_nt: TGTGCCAGCAGCTTAACCCGACAGAACACTGAAGCTTTCTTT

j_call: TRBJ2-7
v_call: TRBV11-2
d_call: TRBD2
clone_size: -
cdr3_aa: CASSLELAVTYEQYF
cdr3_nt: TGTGCCAGCAGCTTGGAACTAGCGGTCACCTACGAGCAGTACTTC

j_call: TRBJ2-7
v_call: TRBV25-1
d_call: TRBD2
clone_size: -
cdr3_aa: CASSEYAAGVNEQYF
cdr3_nt: TGTGCCAGCAGTGAATATGCAGCGGGAGTCAACGAGCAGTACTTC

j_call: TRBJ2-1
v_call: TRBV5-1
d_call: TRBD2
clone_size: -
cdr3_aa: CASSSGTSWAYNNEQFF
cdr3_nt: TGCGCCAGCAGCAGCGGGACTAGCTGGGCGTATAACAATGAGCAGTTCTTC

j_call: TRBJ2-3
v_call: TRBV30
d_call: TRBD2
clone_size: -
cdr3_aa: CAWSPSYLGRSGVNTDTQYF
cdr3_nt: TGTGCCTGGAGTCCCTCGTATTTGGGGCGTAGCGGGGTTAACACAGATACGCAGTATTTT

j_call: TRBJ1-1
v_call: TRBV5-1
d_call: -
clone_size: -
cdr3_aa: CASSLGGAAEAFF
cdr3_nt: TGCGCCAGCAGCTTGGGCGGGGCCGCTGAAGCTTTCTTT

j_call: TRBJ2-1
v_call: TRBV6-5
d_call: TRBD2
clone_size: -
cdr3_aa: CASSPRAGVYNEQFF
cdr3_nt: TGTGCCAGCAGCCCCCGGGCGGGAGTCTACAATGAGCAGTTCTTC

j_call: TRBJ2-5
v_call: TRBV28
d_call: TRBD1
clone_size: -
cdr3_aa: CASSHTGGAKTQYF
cdr3_nt: TGTGCCAGCAGTCATACAGGGGGAGCGAAGACCCAGTACTTC

j_call: TRBJ2-1
v_call: TRBV4-1
d_call: -
clone_size: -
cdr3_aa: CASGEGGYNEQFF
cdr3_nt: TGCGCCAGCGGCGAGGGAGGATACAATGAGCAGTTCTTC

j_call: TRBJ1-2
v_call: TRBV20-1
d_call: -
clone_size: -
cdr3_aa: CSASPPSGYTF
cdr3_nt: TGCAGTGCTAGCCCACCGAGTGGCTACACCTTC

j_call: TRBJ1-5
v_call: TRBV2
d_call: -
clone_size: -
cdr3_aa: CASCGSNQPQHF
cdr3_nt: TGTGCCAGCTGCGGTAGCAATCAGCCCCAGCATTTT

j_call: TRBJ2-6
v_call: TRBV25-1
d_call: -
clone_size: -
cdr3_aa: CASTQRQGLSGANVLTF
cdr3_nt: TGTGCCAGCACCCAGCGACAGGGACTCTCTGGGGCCAACGTCCTGACTTTC

j_call: TRBJ2-2
v_call: TRBV6-1
d_call: TRBD2
clone_size: -
cdr3_aa: CASKGLAGGTGELFF
cdr3_nt: TGTGCCAGCAAAGGACTAGCGGGAGGCACCGGGGAGCTGTTTTTT

j_call: TRBJ1-2
v_call: TRBV5-4
d_call: TRBD1
clone_size: -
cdr3_aa: CASSHITGVDYGYTF
cdr3_nt: TGTGCCAGCAGCCACATTACAGGGGTCGACTATGGCTACACCTTC

j_call: TRBJ2-3
v_call: TRBV5-1
d_call: TRBD2
clone_size: once
cdr3_aa: CASSLAGLAGSGADTQYF
cdr3_nt: TGCGCCAGCAGCTTGGCCGGTCTAGCGGGATCGGGCGCAGATACGCAGTATTTT

j_call: TRBJ2-7
v_call: TRBV7-3
d_call: -
clone_size: -
cdr3_aa: CASSLIGGGHSNEQYF
cdr3_nt: TGTGCCAGCAGCTTAATAGGGGGTGGCCACTCCAACGAGCAGTACTTC

j_call: TRBJ2-5
v_call: TRBV9
d_call: -
clone_size: -
cdr3_aa: CASSVQGYQETQYF
cdr3_nt: TGTGCCAGCAGCGTGCAGGGGTACCAAGAGACCCAGTACTTC

j_call: TRBJ1-4
v_call: TRBV28
d_call: -
clone_size: -
cdr3_aa: CASRTINEKLFF
cdr3_nt: TGTGCCAGCAGGACTATTAATGAAAAACTGTTTTTT

j_call: TRBJ2-5
v_call: TRBV14
d_call: TRBD1
clone_size: once
cdr3_aa: CASSQYRDRETQYF
cdr3_nt: TGTGCCAGCAGCCAATACCGGGACAGGGAGACCCAGTACTTC

j_call: TRBJ2-5
v_call: TRBV29-1
d_call: TRBD2
clone_size: -
cdr3_aa: CSGGGLQETQYF
cdr3_nt: TGCAGCGGGGGGGGACTCCAAGAGACCCAGTACTTC

j_call: TRBJ2-1
v_call: TRBV11-1
d_call: TRBD1
clone_size: -
cdr3_aa: CASSLNPGTGNNEQFF
cdr3_nt: TGTGCCAGCAGCTTAAACCCCGGGACAGGCAACAATGAGCAGTTCTTC

j_call: TRBJ2-2
v_call: TRBV9
d_call: -
clone_size: -
cdr3_aa: CASSVLGSNTGELFF
cdr3_nt: TGTGCCAGCAGCGTCCTCGGATCGAACACCGGGGAGCTGTTTTTT

j_call: TRBJ1-2
v_call: TRBV28
d_call: TRBD1
clone_size: -
cdr3_aa: CAIPHVPGQGNYGYTF
cdr3_nt: TGTGCCATCCCACACGTCCCGGGACAGGGGAACTATGGCTACACCTTC

j_call: TRBJ2-2
v_call: TRBV5-4
d_call: -
clone_size: -
cdr3_aa: CASSPTSRAGLGELFF
cdr3_nt: TGTGCCAGCAGCCCAACCTCGCGTGCAGGGCTAGGGGAGCTGTTTTTT

j_call: TRBJ1-1
v_call: TRBV9
d_call: -
clone_size: -
cdr3_aa: CASSVIDTVNTEAFF
cdr3_nt: TGTGCCAGCAGCGTAATCGACACAGTGAACACTGAAGCTTTCTTT

j_call: TRBJ2-7
v_call: TRBV5-1
d_call: -
clone_size: -
cdr3_aa: CASSLSQTYEQYF
cdr3_nt: TGCGCCAGCAGCTTGAGTCAAACCTACGAGCAGTACTTC

j_call: TRBJ1-4
v_call: TRBV6-6
d_call: -
clone_size: once
cdr3_aa: CASSYRGAAGEKLFF
cdr3_nt: TGTGCCAGCAGTTACCGGGGTGCGGCGGGTGAAAAACTGTTTTTT

j_call: TRBJ2-7
v_call: TRBV11-3
d_call: -
clone_size: -
cdr3_aa: CASSLQGSYEQYF
cdr3_nt: TGTGCCAGCAGCTTACAGGGATCCTACGAGCAGTACTTC

j_call: TRBJ2-1
v_call: TRBV7-9
d_call: -
clone_size: -
cdr3_aa: CASSFGASVLYNEQFF
cdr3_nt: TGTGCCAGCAGCTTCGGGGCTAGCGTATTGTACAATGAGCAGTTCTTC

j_call: TRBJ2-7
v_call: TRBV5-6
d_call: -
clone_size: -
cdr3_aa: CASSLNSPYEQYF
cdr3_nt: TGTGCCAGCAGCTTGAACAGTCCCTACGAGCAGTACTTC

j_call: TRBJ1-1
v_call: TRBV28
d_call: -
clone_size: -
cdr3_aa: CASSLSGFAEAFF
cdr3_nt: TGTGCCAGCAGTTTGTCAGGGTTCGCTGAAGCTTTCTTT

j_call: TRBJ2-3
v_call: TRBV2
d_call: TRBD2
clone_size: -
cdr3_aa: CASRPGLVPDTQYF
cdr3_nt: TGTGCCAGCAGGCCGGGACTAGTCCCAGATACGCAGTATTTT

j_call: TRBJ1-1
v_call: TRBV5-1
d_call: TRBD1
clone_size: few
cdr3_aa: CASSPGTGGTEAFF
cdr3_nt: TGCGCCAGCAGCCCCGGGACAGGGGGCACTGAAGCTTTCTTT

j_call: TRBJ2-7
v_call: TRBV18
d_call: TRBD1
clone_size: -
cdr3_aa: CASSQDRNSYEQYF
cdr3_nt: TGTGCCAGCTCACAGGACAGGAACTCCTACGAGCAGTACTTC